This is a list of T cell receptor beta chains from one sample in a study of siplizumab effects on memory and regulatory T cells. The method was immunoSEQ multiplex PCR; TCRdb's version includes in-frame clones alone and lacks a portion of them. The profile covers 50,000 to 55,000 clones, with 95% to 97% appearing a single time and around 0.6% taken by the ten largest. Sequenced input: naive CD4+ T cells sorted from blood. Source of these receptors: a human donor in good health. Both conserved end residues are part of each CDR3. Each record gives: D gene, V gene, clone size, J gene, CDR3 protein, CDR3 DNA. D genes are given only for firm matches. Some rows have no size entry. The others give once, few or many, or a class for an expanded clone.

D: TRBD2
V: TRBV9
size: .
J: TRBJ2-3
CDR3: CASSVAGSSGHGIDTQYF
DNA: TGTGCCAGCAGCGTAGCTGGTTCTAGCGGCCATGGGATAGATACGCAGTATTTT

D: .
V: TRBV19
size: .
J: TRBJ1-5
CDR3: CASSMGLGNQPQHF
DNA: TGTGCCAGTAGTATGGGACTAGGCAATCAGCCCCAGCATTTT

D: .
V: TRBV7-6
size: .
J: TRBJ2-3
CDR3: CASSSVGGTDTQYF
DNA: TGTGCCAGCAGCTCAGTGGGTGGGACAGATACGCAGTATTTT

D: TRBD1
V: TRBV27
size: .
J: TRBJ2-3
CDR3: CASSTRGTGSDTQYF
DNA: TGTGCCAGCAGTACCCGCGGGACAGGGTCAGATACGCAGTATTTT

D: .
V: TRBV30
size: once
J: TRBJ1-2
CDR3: CAWMGQAPDGYTF
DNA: TGTGCCTGGATGGGGCAGGCTCCGGATGGCTACACCTTC

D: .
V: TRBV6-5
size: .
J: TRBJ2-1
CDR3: CASSQPGTNEQFF
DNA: TGTGCCAGCAGTCAACCGGGCACAAATGAGCAGTTCTTC

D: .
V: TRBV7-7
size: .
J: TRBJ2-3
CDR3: CASSSRPTPTDTQYF
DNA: TGTGCTAGCAGCTCCCGACCCACGCCCACAGATACGCAGTATTTT

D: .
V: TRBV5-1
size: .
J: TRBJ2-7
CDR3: CASSLGQLTYEQYF
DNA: TGCGCCAGCAGCTTGGGACAGCTAACCTACGAGCAGTACTTC

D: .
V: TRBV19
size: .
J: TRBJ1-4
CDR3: CASSRTGGLGEKLFF
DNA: TGTGCCAGTAGTCGGACGGGAGGGCTTGGGGAAAAACTGTTTTTT

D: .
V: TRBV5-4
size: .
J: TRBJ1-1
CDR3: CASSAEGNTEAFF
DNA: TGTGCCAGCAGCGCGGAAGGGAACACTGAAGCTTTCTTT

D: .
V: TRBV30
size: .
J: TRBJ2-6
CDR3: CAWGQGLSGANVLTF
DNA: TGTGCCTGGGGGCAGGGGCTCTCTGGGGCCAACGTCCTGACTTTC

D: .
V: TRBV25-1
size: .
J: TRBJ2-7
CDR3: CASSRDGTYEQYF
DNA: TGTGCCAGCAGTCGAGACGGGACCTACGAGCAGTACTTC

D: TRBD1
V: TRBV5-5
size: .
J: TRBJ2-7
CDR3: CASSWTGGSSYEQYF
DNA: TGTGCCAGCAGCTGGACAGGGGGCTCAAGTTACGAGCAGTACTTC

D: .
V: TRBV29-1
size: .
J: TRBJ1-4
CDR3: CSVGHRGKSEKLFF
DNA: TGCAGCGTTGGTCATCGGGGCAAAAGCGAAAAACTGTTTTTT

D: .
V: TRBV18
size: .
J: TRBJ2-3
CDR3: CASSPPWGGSDTQYF
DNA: TGTGCCAGCTCACCCCCGTGGGGAGGTTCAGATACGCAGTATTTT

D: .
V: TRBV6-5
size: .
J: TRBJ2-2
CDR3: CASSPVYRDTGELFF
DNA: TGTGCCAGCAGTCCCGTTTACAGGGACACCGGGGAGCTGTTTTTT

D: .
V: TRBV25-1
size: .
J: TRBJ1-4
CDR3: CASMGGEKLFF
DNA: TGTGCCAGCATGGGGGGAGAAAAACTGTTTTTT

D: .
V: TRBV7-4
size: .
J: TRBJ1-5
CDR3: CASSLHYRASNQPQHF
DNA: TGTGCCAGCAGCTTACATTACAGGGCCAGCAATCAGCCCCAGCATTTT

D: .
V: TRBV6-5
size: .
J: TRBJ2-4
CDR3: CASRMDMEKNIQYF
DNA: TGTGCCAGCAGGATGGACATGGAGAAAAACATTCAGTACTTC

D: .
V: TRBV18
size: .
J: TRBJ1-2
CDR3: CASSPTDRPNYGYTF
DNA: TGTGCCAGCTCACCGACCGACAGGCCTAACTATGGCTACACCTTC

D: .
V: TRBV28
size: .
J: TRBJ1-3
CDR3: CASSLRAPGNTIYF
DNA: TGTGCCAGCAGTTTAAGGGCCCCTGGAAACACCATATATTTT

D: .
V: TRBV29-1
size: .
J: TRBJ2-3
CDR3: CSVVRGRGDTQYF
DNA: TGCAGCGTTGTTCGGGGGCGCGGAGATACGCAGTATTTT

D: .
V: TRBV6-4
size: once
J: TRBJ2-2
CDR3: CASSEVFGSGELFF
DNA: TGTGCCAGCAGTGAAGTGTTCGGGTCCGGGGAGCTGTTTTTT

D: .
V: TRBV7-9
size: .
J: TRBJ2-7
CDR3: CASTIQGEGPYEQYF
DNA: TGTGCCAGCACCATCCAGGGGGAGGGACCCTACGAGCAGTACTTC